One sample yielded the 2 T cell receptor beta chains listed below, sequenced in a study of persistence of HIV-infected CD4 T cells. Sequencing used immunoSEQ version 4 in survey mode. Assay used: immunoSEQ multiplex PCR; TCRdb lists only in-frame clones, some missing. The repertoire holds under 20,000 clones, 78% seen once, with 6.8% in the top ten. These receptors' antigens are unknown. Lysates of CMV-infected fibroblasts at 8 to 10 ug/mL stimulated these cells. Sorting of responding CD4+ T cells relied on upregulated CD40 ligand together with CD69. Sample: CD4+ T cells sorted from PBMCs after roughly 18-hour stimulation, taken from a patient who received antiretroviral therapy. The receptors come from an adult man with HIV who was CMV-seropositive.

V gene TRBV19 combines with J gene TRBJ2-2, with 11 positions matching TRBD1. Per germline, CDR1 LNHDA and CDR2 SQIVND (reference sequence). The CDR3 consists of 15 residues. Trimming at V came to 4 bases and at J to 6 bases, leaving 4 bases not matched to a gene. The CDR3 here is CASSTPGQGAGELFF. The CDR3 nucleotides read TGTGCCAGTAGTACTCCGGGACAGGGGGCCGGGGAGCTGTTTTTT.

The chain joins TRBV6-5 to TRBJ1-3; 9 bases map to TRBD1. The CDR3 is 15 amino acids. The junction had 1 base not matched to a gene; V was cut back by 4 bases and J by 0 bases. The germline CDR1 and CDR2 sequences are MNHEY and SVGAGI. The CDR3 nucleotides are TGTGCCAGCAGTTTGGACAGGGGCTCTGGAAACACCATATATTTT. Translation gives CASSLDRGSGNTIYF.